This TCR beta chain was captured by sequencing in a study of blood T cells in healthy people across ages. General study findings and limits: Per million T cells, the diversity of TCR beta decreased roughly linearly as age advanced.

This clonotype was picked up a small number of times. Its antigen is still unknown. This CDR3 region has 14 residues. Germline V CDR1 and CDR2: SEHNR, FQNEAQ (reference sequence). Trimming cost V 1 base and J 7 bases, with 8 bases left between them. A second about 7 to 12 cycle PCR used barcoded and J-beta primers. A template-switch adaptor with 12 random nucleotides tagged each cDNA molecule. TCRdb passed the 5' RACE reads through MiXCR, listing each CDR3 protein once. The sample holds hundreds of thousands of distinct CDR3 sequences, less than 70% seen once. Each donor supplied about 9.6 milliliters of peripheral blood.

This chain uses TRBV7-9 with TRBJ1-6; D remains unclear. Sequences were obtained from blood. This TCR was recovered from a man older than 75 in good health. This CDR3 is CASSLGTLNSPLHF. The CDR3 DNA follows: TGTGCCAGCAGCTTAGGGACGCTGAATTCACCCCTCCACTTT. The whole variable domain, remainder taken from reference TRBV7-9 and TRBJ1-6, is DTGVSQNPRHKITKRGQNVTFRCDPISEHNRLYWYRQTLGQGPEFLTYFQNEAQLEKSRLLSDRFSAERPKGSFSTLEIQRTEQGDSAMYLCASSLGTLNSPLHFGNGTRLTVT.